Listed below are T cell receptor beta chains from one sample, sequenced in a study of vaccination effects on CD4 cells after COVID-19. The antigens for these receptors are not known. Measured with immunoSEQ multiplex PCR; TCRdb has only the in-frame clones, and not every one. Among tens of thousands of clones listed, just over 70% were seen once. Sequenced material: CD4+ T cells from PBMCs cultured without peptide, taken before COVID-19 vaccination. The receptors derive from a human donor who had a prior SARS-CoV-2 infection. Both conserved end residues are part of each CDR3. D genes are given only for firm matches. Clone size is not always given. Where it is, it says once, few, many or a class for expanded clones.

TRBJ1-1,TRBV19,.,.,TGTGCCAGTAGGGTGGGAGGGGGAGGGACTGAAGCTTTCTTT,CASRVGGGGTEAFF
TRBJ2-1,TRBV28,.,.,TGTGCCAGCAGTAGGAGGGCGGTTCACAATGAGCAGTTCTTC,CASSRRAVHNEQFF
TRBJ2-1,TRBV19,.,.,TGTGCCAGTAGTAAGGCCTTCATTCGGGCGGGTTCCTACAATGAGCAGTTCTTC,CASSKAFIRAGSYNEQFF
TRBJ2-7,TRBV15,.,TRBD2,TGTGCCACCAGCAGCGGGAGGATCAACGAGCAGTACTTC,CATSSGRINEQYF
TRBJ2-7,TRBV15,.,TRBD1,TGTGCCACCAGCAGAGGGGACAGGGGATGGGAGCAGTACTTC,CATSRGDRGWEQYF
TRBJ1-1,TRBV6-5,.,.,TGTGCCAGCAGTTACGATTGGCAGGGTGGTACTGAAGCTTTCTTT,CASSYDWQGGTEAFF
TRBJ2-3,TRBV7-2,.,.,TGTGCCAGCAGCCCAGACAGGAGCACAGATACGCAGTATTTT,CASSPDRSTDTQYF
TRBJ1-2,TRBV12-3/TRBV12-4,.,.,TGTGCCAGCAGAGCCTCGGGGAGGGGTGGCTACACCTTC,CASRASGRGGYTF
TRBJ2-1,TRBV5-4,.,TRBD1,TGTGCCAGCAGCCGGGGACAGGACAATGAGCAGTTCTTC,CASSRGQDNEQFF
TRBJ1-6,TRBV30,few,.,TGTGCCTTCAGGACGGAGCCCGATTCACCCCTCCACTTT,CAFRTEPDSPLHF
TRBJ2-3,TRBV18,.,TRBD1,TGTGCCAGCTCACCGAAAGGACAGGGCACAGATACGCAGTATTTT,CASSPKGQGTDTQYF
TRBJ1-4,TRBV18,.,.,TGTGCCAGCTCACGACCGGGACGGACGATTGAAAAACTGTTTTTT,CASSRPGRTIEKLFF
TRBJ2-5,TRBV5-6,.,.,TGTGCCAGCAGCGGATGGGTATCGGAGACCCAGTACTTC,CASSGWVSETQYF
TRBJ2-3,TRBV7-2,.,.,TGTGCCAGCAGCTTAGCGACAGATACGCAGTATTTT,CASSLATDTQYF
TRBJ2-7,TRBV11-3,.,TRBD1,TGTGCCAGCAGCTCAGTAGGACAGGGAGCCTACGAGCAGTACTTC,CASSSVGQGAYEQYF
TRBJ2-1,TRBV24-1,.,TRBD2,TGTGCCACCAGTGACCGGACTAGCGGAACCGATGAGCAGTTCTTC,CATSDRTSGTDEQFF